This TCR beta chain was identified during a study of blood T cell repertoires in COVID-19 (dated by TCRdb to the early 2020s). As for the study more broadly: Samples covering the acute and convalescent phases of COVID-19 were provided by collaborators in the United States, Italy and Spain. The prospective study material was composed of cDNA or gDNA derived from T cells, B-cell-depleted T cells, or PBMCs. Where available, HLA class I and class II types were taken from metadata supplied by the sample provider and were not determined by assay-based typing. The repertoires were made available in a free public database intended to serve as a resource for research on the immune response to SARS-CoV-2. Deeply sampled blood TCRbeta repertoires from subjects exposed to, actively infected with, or recovered from COVID-19 were included in the dataset. A de-identified subject ID, COVID-19 status, age in years and sex were almost always included in the sample metadata. Samples were obtained from the ongoing ImmuneRACE study (first 160 participants) and from some 1,200 subjects provided by 6 global collaborators. Results and caveats for the whole study, not just this receptor: The quantity of clinical and demographic metadata differed by source and by participant and was supplied without curation.

The immunoSEQ Assay, a bias-controlled multiplex PCR, was used to amplify TCRbeta CDR3 regions from genomic DNA. In the paper's pipeline: Nucleated cell counts per sample were estimated from amplification of reference gene primers within the assay. To quantify the absolute abundance of each unique TCRbeta CDR3 rearrangement, sequence reads were collapsed and filtered. For each sample, productive Simpson clonality was calculated by taking the square root of Simpson's diversity index across productive rearrangements. The table comes from immuneACCESS by way of TCRdb, which keeps in-frame sequences with V and J called. Part of the clones is missing from these tables; in studies checked, under half for an unresolved V gene and the rest for unknown reasons. D and trimming were read from the DNA, whereas the V and J calls and clone size are those reported in that table. The sample table records under 75,000 clones; 80% to 90% of these occur just once. The top ten constitute around 20% of the sample.

Collaborating institutions collected whole blood in K2EDTA tubes following their own protocols. For TCRbeta analysis, collaborator samples were shipped as frozen whole blood, as isolated PBMCs, or as DNA extracted from either sample type. As concerns this clone: No antigen is known for it. Per-base qualities were not stored, and no clone one base away is much larger.

The sequence was collected from a woman at least 80 years old with active COVID-19. Sequenced sample: peripheral blood.

The sequenced DNA: TGTGCCAGCAGCTCACAGGGATGGGAGACCCAGTACTTC. Its product reads: CASSSQGWETQYF. Rearrangement joined TRBV5-8 to TRBJ2-5; a tentative D match to TRBD1 spans 6 bases. The CDR3 starts with the cysteine, ends with the phenylalanine, and has 13 residues. The CDR3 DNA has 39 bases and is translated from base 1. Trimming at the junction amounts to 3 bases on V and 5 bases on J, and the germline ends lie 11 bases apart. For CDR1 and CDR2, the germline V gene lists SGHTS and YDEGEE.